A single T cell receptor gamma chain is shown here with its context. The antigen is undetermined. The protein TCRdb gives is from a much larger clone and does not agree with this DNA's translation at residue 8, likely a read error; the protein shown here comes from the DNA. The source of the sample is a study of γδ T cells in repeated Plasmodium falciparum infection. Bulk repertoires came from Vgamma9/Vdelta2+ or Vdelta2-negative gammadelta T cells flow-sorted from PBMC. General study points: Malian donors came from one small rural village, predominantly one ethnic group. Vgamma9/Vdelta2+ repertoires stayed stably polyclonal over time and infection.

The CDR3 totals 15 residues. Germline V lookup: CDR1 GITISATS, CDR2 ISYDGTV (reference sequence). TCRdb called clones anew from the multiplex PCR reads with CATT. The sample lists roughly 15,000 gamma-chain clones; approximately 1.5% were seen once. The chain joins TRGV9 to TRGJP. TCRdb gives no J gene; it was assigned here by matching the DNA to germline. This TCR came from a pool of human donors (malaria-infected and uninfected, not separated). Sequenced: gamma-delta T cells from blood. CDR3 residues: CALWATEFGKKIKVF. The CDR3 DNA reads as TGTGCCTTGTGGGCGACTGAGTTTGGCAAAAAAATCAAGGTATTT.